This record looks at one TCR beta chain sequence and its context. These data originate in a study of blood T cell repertoires in COVID-19. Generated by immunoSEQ multiplex PCR, the TCRdb table keeps only in-frame clones and is missing some. The table records 140,000 to 150,000 clones, roughly 85% of them present only once. The TCR originated in a woman between 55 and 75 years old with COVID-19, enrolled during active disease. The sequenced sample was peripheral blood.

This CDR3 reads CASSQGGRLNTEAFF. Written as DNA, the CDR3 is TGTGCCAGCAGCCAAGGGGGCAGATTGAACACTGAAGCTTTCTTT. The J gene is TRBJ1-1, the V gene TRBV3-1 (or the pseudogene TRBV3-2); D perhaps matches TRBD1 (5 bases). The CDR3 has 15 amino acids. Germline-derived CDR1 and CDR2 are LGHDT and YNNKEL (reference sequence). Trimming cost V 1 base and J 0 bases, with 9 bases left between them.